This is a list of T cell receptor beta chains from one sample in a study of cytomegalovirus exposure and HLA in healthy donors. Profiling relied on immunoSEQ multiplex PCR, and the TCRdb table lists in-frame clones only, not all of them. The data show approximately 180,000 clones, roughly 80% seen once. The sample was PBMCs. The receptors shown here come from a woman younger than 30 in good health and CMV-seronegative. Each CDR3 is given with its conserved first and last residue. A D gene is named only where the DNA matches it firmly. Size is stated for part of the rows, as once, few or many counts, or as a class when the clone is expanded.

D	V	length	J	size	CDR3	DNA
TRBD1	TRBV2	15	TRBJ1-5	-	CASSNGDRGSQPQHF	TGTGCCAGCAGCAACGGAGACAGGGGGAGTCAGCCCCAGCATTTT
-	TRBV2	15	TRBJ2-1	-	CASSVRASSYNEQFF	TGTGCCAGCAGTGTTAGAGCGAGCTCCTACAATGAGCAGTTCTTC
TRBD2	TRBV5-1	17	TRBJ2-3	-	CASRGMVGAGAGDTQYF	TGCGCCAGCAGGGGGATGGTCGGAGCGGGGGCAGGGGATACGCAGTATTTT
-	TRBV29-1	14	TRBJ1-2	-	CSVGRDFSPYGYTF	TGCAGCGTCGGCCGGGACTTCTCTCCTTATGGCTACACCTTC
-	TRBV5-6	14	TRBJ2-7	-	CASRMGGQYVEQYF	TGTGCCAGCAGGATGGGGGGACAGTATGTCGAGCAGTACTTC
TRBD2	TRBV2	14	TRBJ2-7	-	CASKHSGGPYEQYF	TGTGCCAGCAAACATAGCGGGGGCCCTTACGAGCAGTACTTC
-	TRBV7-9	15	TRBJ2-5	-	CASSFATEAQETQYF	TGTGCCAGCAGCTTCGCGACAGAGGCCCAAGAGACCCAGTACTTC
-	TRBV27	15	TRBJ2-7	-	CASSPTYSGSYEQYF	TGTGCCAGCAGCCCAACTTATAGCGGCTCCTACGAGCAGTACTTC
-	TRBV7-9	15	TRBJ1-2	-	CASIPAAGLTYGYTF	TGTGCCAGCATCCCAGCCGCAGGACTAACTTATGGCTACACCTTC
TRBD2	TRBV27	14	TRBJ2-1	-	CASRRGREGPQQFF	TGTGCCAGCAGAAGGGGGCGGGAGGGCCCTCAGCAGTTCTTC
TRBD2	TRBV9	15	TRBJ2-2	once	CASSTGLAQTGELFF	TGTGCCAGCAGCACCGGACTAGCGCAGACCGGGGAGCTGTTTTTT
-	TRBV14	17	TRBJ2-7	-	CASSLSYSPRQGYEQYF	TGTGCCAGCAGCTTAAGTTACAGCCCACGGCAGGGGTACGAGCAGTACTTC
TRBD2	TRBV5-4	18	TRBJ2-1	once	CASSLGGLAGLSYNEQFF	TGTGCCAGCAGCTTGGGGGGACTAGCGGGTCTCTCCTACAATGAGCAGTTCTTC
TRBD1	TRBV2	16	TRBJ1-1	few	CAKQRGQGAGNTEAFF	TGTGCCAAACAAAGGGGACAGGGGGCTGGGAACACTGAAGCTTTCTTT